The 24 T cell receptor beta chains in this list originate from one sample, sequenced in a study of blood T cells in healthy people across ages. With a J-beta primer mix and a sample-barcoded 5' primer, a second PCR ran roughly 7 to 11 cycles. Each CDR3 protein gets one entry after TCRdb re-called the 5' RACE reads with MiXCR. The sample yields roughly 1,000,000 distinct CDR3 sequences, approximately 25% seen once. These data were also filed under a second study, of T cells of mothers and their children.

The specimen was blood. The receptors here all came from a girl aged 2-9 years in good health.

This clonotype appeared a few times. The rearrangement links TRBV7-2 to TRBJ2-1; TRBD2 matches 13 bases. Trimming took 6 bases from V and 0 from J; bases not matched to a gene: 8. Germline CDR1 is SGHTA and CDR2 is FQGNSA. The length of the CDR3 is 18 residues. CDR3 bases: TGTGCCAGCAGGACGACTAGCGGGGGGTCGAGCTCCTACAATGAGCAGTTCTTC. Its protein product is CASRTTSGGSSSYNEQFF.

The chain recombines TRBV6-2 or TRBV6-3 with TRBJ1-2, with D possibly being TRBD1 (5 bases). With 5 bases removed from V and 7 bases from J, the gap between germline ends came to 14 bases. The CDR3 spans 13 residues. The germline V gene encodes CDR1 MNHEY and CDR2 SVGEGT. The CDR3 region is CASSPGPASGYTF. The CDR3 region has the DNA TGTGCCAGCAGTCCGGGGCCGGCCAGTGGCTACACCTTC.

The table lists this clonotype with a few counts. The chain joins TRBV29-1 to TRBJ2-5, with TRBD2 identical over 8 bases. The last part of the DNA fits TRBJ2-1 better; the J call may be wrong. CDR3 length: 14 amino acids. From germline, CDR1 is SQVTM and CDR2 ANQGSEA. CDR3 loop: CSVESGRTYNEQFF. CDR3 nucleotides: TGCAGCGTTGAGAGCGGGAGAACCTACAATGAGCAGTTCTTC.

The genes are TRBV7-9 and TRBJ2-7; D call uncertain. CDR3 length equals 13 residues. V was pared by 10 bases and J by 1 base, with 14 bases between. Germline-derived CDR1 and CDR2 are SEHNR and FQNEAQ (reference sequence). The CDR3: CATGSGRSYEQYF. The CDR3, as DNA: TGTGCCACCGGTTCCGGGCGGTCCTACGAGCAGTACTTC.

The chain links TRBV25-1 to TRBJ2-5; 11 bases align to TRBD2. The V gene end was trimmed by 8 bases and the J gene end by 3 bases; junction bases not matched to a gene: 17. Germline assignment: CDR1 MGHDK and CDR2 SYGVNS. The CDR3 consists of 18 residues. The CDR3 sequence: CASRTTSGTSKGEETQYF. The CDR3 DNA sequence: TGTGCCAGCCGAACGACTAGCGGGACCTCAAAAGGGGAAGAGACCCAGTACTTC. Full variable domain (outside the CDR3, taken from reference TRBV25-1 and TRBJ2-5): EADIYQTPRYLVIGTGKKITLECSQTMGHDKMYWYQQDPGMELHLIHYSYGVNSTEKGDLSSESTVSRIRTEHFPLTLESARPSHTSQYLCASRTTSGTSKGEETQYFGPGTRLLVL.

This clonotype was seen a handful of times. The chain has TRBV29-1 and TRBJ2-1, with 7 bases identical to TRBD1. Losses at the gene ends were 7 bases for V and 2 bases for J; bases not matched to a gene: 8. CDR3 size: 14 residues. Germline lookup yields CDR1 SQVTM and CDR2 ANQGSEA. The CDR3 loop reads CSAVTGNPYNEQFF. For the CDR3, the DNA is TGCAGCGCGGTGACAGGGAATCCCTACAATGAGCAGTTCTTC.

Only a few counts were recorded for this clonotype. The V call is TRBV6-2 or TRBV6-3, the J call TRBJ2-5; D not certain. Germline lookup yields CDR1 MNHEY and CDR2 SVGEGT. The CDR3 is 12 residues long. Trimming removed 6 bases at V and 4 bases at J, with 9 bases between. CDR3 nucleotides: TGTGCCAGCAGGGAAGGGCGAGAGACCCAGTACTTC. Translating gives CASREGRETQYF.

The chain employs TRBV24-1 and TRBJ2-2; D is perhaps TRBD1 or TRBD2 (5 bases each). Germline-derived CDR1 and CDR2 are KGHDR and SFDVKD. CDR3 length: 16 amino acids. Trimming took off 1 base at V and 2 bases at J, with 10 bases between the two ends. CDR3 DNA: TGTGCCACCAGTGATTTTTCTGGGGGAAACACCGGGGAGCTGTTTTTT. This codes for CATSDFSGGNTGELFF.

The chain combines TRBV29-1 with TRBJ1-1; D gene uncertain. Deletions cut 3 bases from V and 5 bases from J, with 10 bases between. Germline lookup yields CDR1 SQVTM and CDR2 ANQGSEA. The CDR3 is made up of 12 amino acids. CDR3 residues: CSVDPRETEAFF. For the CDR3, the DNA is TGCAGCGTTGACCCCCGGGAGACTGAAGCTTTCTTT.

J is TRBJ2-1 and V is TRBV29-1; tentatively, D is TRBD2 (6 bases). V dropped 3 bases and J dropped 0 bases, with 15 bases sitting between them. CDR3 length: 16 residues. Germline CDR1 SQVTM, CDR2 ANQGSEA. The CDR3 coding sequence is TGCAGCGTTGATTGGGACTTTTCGAGCTCCTACAATGAGCAGTTCTTC. Residues: CSVDWDFSSSYNEQFF.

The chain's CDR3 is CASGLNRSGHLYGYTF. The CDR3 bases are TGTGCTAGTGGTTTGAACCGGAGCGGACATCTCTATGGCTACACCTTC. The J gene is TRBJ1-2, the V gene TRBV12-5; D possibly corresponds to TRBD1 (5 bases). Germline V gene sequence: CDR1 LGHNT, CDR2 FRNRAP. V lost 2 bases and J lost 4, with 17 bases in between. This CDR3 is built from 16 residues.

The CDR3 protein is CASSNQFRSSYEQYF. CDR3 sequence (DNA): TGTGCCAGCAGTAATCAGTTCCGTAGCTCCTACGAGCAGTACTTC. This chain joins TRBV6-1 and TRBJ2-1; D ambiguous. The DNA end is more similar to TRBJ2-7, so the J call may be wrong. The CDR3 extends over 15 amino acids. Per the germline V gene, CDR1 is MNHNS and CDR2 is SASEGT.

In DNA form, the CDR3 reads TGCAGTGCTCCCCGGCGGGAGGGCATGGGTGAGCAGTTCTTC. This translates into CSAPRREGMGEQFF. V and J are TRBV20-1 and TRBJ2-1; 9 bases are a match to TRBD2. The J segment lost 9 bases and the V segment lost 5 bases, leaving 11 bases of the junction unmatched. CDR1 is DFQATT, CDR2 SNEGSKA, per germline (reference sequence). This CDR3 is 14 amino acids long.

The V gene is TRBV15, the J gene TRBJ2-5; 11 bases fit TRBD2. The closer fit of TRBJ2-1 to the DNA end suggests the J call may be wrong. Germline V lookup: CDR1 LNHNV, CDR2 YYDKDF (reference sequence). This CDR3 is built from 15 residues. CDR3 nucleotides: TGTGCCACCAGCAGAGATGGGCTAGCGGGGGGTGAGCAGTTCTTC. As protein: CATSRDGLAGGEQFF.

The CDR3 here is CSAKLPGQGTGELFF. The DNA for the CDR3 is TGCAGCGCTAAACTACCGGGACAGGGAACCGGGGAGCTGTTTTTT. The V and J genes are TRBV29-1 and TRBJ2-2, with 9 nucleotides matching TRBD1. The junction had 11 bases not matched to a gene; V was cut back by 7 bases and J by 5 bases. The CDR3 extends over 15 amino acids. Germline loops: CDR1 SQVTM, CDR2 ANQGSEA.

This clonotype has only a few counts. The gene calls are TRBV5-1 and TRBJ2-2, with a weak D call TRBD1 (5 bases). CDR1 and CDR2 (germline): SGHRS, YFSETQ. The V end lost 0 bases, the J end lost 7 bases, and 10 bases lay between the germline ends. The CDR3 has 14 amino acids. The CDR3: CASSLARADGELFF. The DNA for the CDR3 is TGCGCCAGCAGCTTGGCCAGGGCGGACGGGGAGCTGTTTTTT. Looking up the rest from reference TRBV5-1 and TRBJ2-2 gives the full variable domain: KAGVTQTPRYLIKTRGQQVTLSCSPISGHRSVSWYQQTPGQGLQFLFEYFSETQRNKGNFPGRFSGRQFSNSRSEMNVSTLELGDSALYLCASSLARADGELFFGEGSRLTVL.

The chain combines TRBV20-1 with TRBJ2-1; D is uncertain. The CDR3 length is 11 residues. CDR1 and CDR2 from the germline V gene are DFQATT and SNEGSKA (reference sequence). Trimming pared 6 bases from V and 10 bases from J, leaving 13 bases between. The CDR3 reads CSAAIENEQFF. CDR3 sequence (DNA): TGCAGTGCCGCAATTGAGAACGAGCAGTTCTTC.

The chain recombines TRBV24-1 with TRBJ2-3; D unresolved. Looked up from germline, CDR1 is KGHDR and CDR2 is SFDVKD. V was clipped by 3 bases and J by 2 bases, with 8 bases between them. The CDR3 extends over 14 amino acids. CDR3 bases: TGTGCCACCAGTGATCAAAGGACCACAGATACGCAGTATTTT. Residues: CATSDQRTTDTQYF.

The chain uses TRBV4-1 and TRBJ2-7; D possibly corresponds to TRBD2 (7 bases). V gave up 3 bases and J gave up 2 bases, with 14 bases separating them. There are 15 residues in the CDR3. Looked up from germline, CDR1 is MGHRA and CDR2 is YSYEKL. The CDR3 sequence: CASSQGGTLPYEQYF. In nucleotides, the CDR3 is TGCGCCAGCAGCCAGGGGGGGACACTGCCCTACGAGCAGTACTTC.

The chain recombines TRBV6-2 or TRBV6-3 with TRBJ2-7; D tentatively reads TRBD1 or TRBD2 (5 bases each). The CDR3 has 13 residues. The V end lost 7 bases, the J end lost 2 bases, and 12 bases lay between the germline ends. Germline V lookup: CDR1 MNHEY, CDR2 SVGEGT. This CDR3 reads CASNRDRPYEQYF. CDR3 nucleotides: TGTGCCAGCAATCGGGACCGGCCCTACGAGCAGTACTTC.

The chain has TRBV5-1 and TRBJ2-5; D is tentatively TRBD1 or TRBD2 (5 bases each). The CDR3 length is 13 residues. Trimming took 0 bases from V and 6 from J, leaving 9 bases between them. The germline CDR1 and CDR2 sequences are SGHRS and YFSETQ. The CDR3 DNA reads as TGCGCCAGCAGCTTGGGGGGACGACAGACCCAGTACTTC. Translating it yields CASSLGGRQTQYF. The variable domain in full, completed from reference TRBV5-1 and TRBJ2-5, reads KAGVTQTPRYLIKTRGQQVTLSCSPISGHRSVSWYQQTPGQGLQFLFEYFSETQRNKGNFPGRFSGRQFSNSRSEMNVSTLELGDSALYLCASSLGGRQTQYFGPGTRLLVL.

V and J are TRBV4-3 and TRBJ2-5, with D possibly matching TRBD2 (5 bases). V was pared by 1 base and J by 5 bases, with 14 bases between. Germline CDR1 is LGHNA and CDR2 is YSLEER. The CDR3 has 15 residues. CDR3 bases: TGCGCCAGCAGCCAAGCAGTTAGCGAGTCGGAGACCCAGTACTTC. This sequence encodes CASSQAVSESETQYF.

This chain connects TRBV10-3 to TRBJ2-5, with 12 nucleotides matching TRBD2. Trimming removed 10 bases from V and 11 bases from J; junction bases left unmatched: 11. In germline, CDR1 is ENHRY, CDR2 SYGVKD. The CDR3 loop spans 13 amino acids. CDR3 loop: CATETSGGREQYF. In DNA form, the CDR3 reads TGTGCCACCGAGACTAGCGGGGGACGAGAGCAGTACTTC.

This clonotype showed up just once. The V call is TRBV7-9, the J call TRBJ1-6; maybe TRBD1 (6 bases). Per the germline V gene, CDR1 is SEHNR and CDR2 is FQNEAQ (reference sequence). Trimming stripped 5 bases from V and 12 bases from J, with 23 bases between. The CDR3 is made up of 16 amino acids. CDR3 residues: CASSTQSSRGRGPLHF. The DNA of the CDR3 is TGTGCCAGCAGCACCCAAAGCAGTAGGGGGAGAGGACCCCTCCACTTT.